Listed below are T cell receptor beta chains from one sample, sequenced in a study of blood T cell repertoires in COVID-19. The protocol was immunoSEQ multiplex PCR, while the TCRdb copy is restricted to in-frame clones and leaves out a portion. The data contain 250,000 to 300,000 clones, about 88% of them singletons. Sample: peripheral blood. These receptor sequences come from a woman in her fifties or sixties with acute or convalescent COVID-19. CDR3s include the opening cysteine and the closing phenylalanine or tryptophan. Each record gives: D gene, clone size, V gene, J gene, CDR3 protein, CDR3 DNA. A D gene is named only where the DNA matches it firmly. Size tells how often a clone was seen (once, few, many) or the class of an expanded clone, and some rows leave it out.

TRBD1	-	TRBV18	TRBJ1-5	CASSPLGTEDYNQPQHF	TGTGCCAGCTCACCACTTGGGACAGAGGACTACAATCAGCCCCAGCATTTT
-	-	TRBV7-9	TRBJ1-2	CASSLAVHYNYGYTF	TGTGCCAGCAGCTTAGCCGTTCACTATAACTATGGCTACACCTTC
-	-	TRBV23-1	TRBJ1-5	CASAGRQPQHF	TGCGCCAGCGCAGGGAGGCAGCCCCAGCATTTT
-	once	TRBV12-3/TRBV12-4	TRBJ1-1	CASNRGENTEAFF	TGTGCCAGCAATAGGGGCGAGAACACTGAAGCTTTCTTT
-	once	TRBV7-2	TRBJ1-3	CASSPFGTGNTIYF	TGTGCCAGCAGCCCCTTCGGGACAGGAAACACCATATATTTT
TRBD1	-	TRBV13	TRBJ2-2	CATVDRGHTGELFF	TGTGCCACCGTGGACAGGGGGCACACCGGGGAGCTGTTTTTT
-	-	TRBV21-1	TRBJ1-4	CASSLSYRGTNEKLFF	TGTGCCAGCAGCTTATCGTACAGGGGAACTAATGAAAAACTGTTTTTT
-	-	TRBV10-3	TRBJ2-1	CAISESSGGSEQFF	TGTGCCATCAGTGAGTCGAGTGGGGGGTCTGAGCAGTTCTTC
-	-	TRBV10-2	TRBJ2-5	CASSERGRQETQYF	TGCGCCAGCAGTGAGAGGGGTCGCCAAGAGACCCAGTACTTC
-	-	TRBV6-2/TRBV6-3	TRBJ1-5	CASSSTFYSNQPQHF	TGTGCCAGCAGTTCAACCTTCTATAGCAATCAGCCCCAGCATTTT
TRBD1	-	TRBV7-2	TRBJ2-3	CASSGTGTGIKYF	TGTGCCAGCAGCGGGACCGGGACAGGGATTAAGTATTTT
-	once	TRBV27	TRBJ1-6	CASSLEGVSNSPLHF	TGTGCCAGCAGTTTAGAGGGGGTGAGTAATTCACCCCTCCACTTT
TRBD1	-	TRBV7-7	TRBJ2-5	CASSLNSGTGTETQYF	TGTGCCAGCAGCCTCAACTCCGGGACAGGGACAGAGACCCAGTACTTC
-	-	TRBV20-1	TRBJ2-1	CSASPSGNLGHEQFF	TGCAGTGCTAGTCCATCAGGGAACTTGGGCCATGAGCAGTTCTTC
TRBD2	-	TRBV9	TRBJ2-1	CASSRGAGAGNEQFF	TGTGCCAGCAGCCGAGGGGCGGGAGCGGGCAATGAGCAGTTCTTC
-	-	TRBV27	TRBJ2-7	CASSLGQGSFYEQYF	TGTGCCAGCAGCCTCGGGCAGGGATCCTTCTACGAGCAGTACTTC
TRBD2	-	TRBV19	TRBJ2-5	CASSPRGTSGVSETQYF	TGTGCCAGTAGTCCCCGAGGGACTAGCGGGGTTTCTGAGACCCAGTACTTC
-	-	TRBV10-2	TRBJ2-7	CASSGTNYEQYF	TGCGCCAGCAGTGGGACTAACTACGAGCAGTACTTC
TRBD1	-	TRBV19	TRBJ2-1	CASSMGDRGYEQFF	TGTGCCAGTAGTATGGGTGACAGGGGTTATGAGCAGTTCTTC
TRBD1	-	TRBV7-2	TRBJ2-7	CASSSDRVSLNF	TGTGCCAGCAGCTCGGACAGGGTTTCATTAAATTTC
-	-	TRBV5-5	TRBJ1-4	CASSFQINEKLFF	TGTGCCAGCAGCTTCCAAATTAATGAAAAACTGTTTTTT
TRBD2	-	TRBV6-1	TRBJ2-1	CASSEAIPGGSPYNEQFF	TGTGCCAGCAGTGAAGCGATTCCTGGCGGGAGTCCCTACAATGAGCAGTTCTTC
TRBD2	-	TRBV6-4	TRBJ2-3	CATSTGLAGDTQYF	TGTGCCACCTCAACGGGACTAGCGGGCGATACGCAGTATTTT
TRBD1	-	TRBV5-5	TRBJ2-3	CASSPGQLTDTQYF	TGTGCCAGCAGCCCGGGACAGCTCACAGATACGCAGTATTTT
-	-	TRBV18	TRBJ2-7	CASSPGLAKNEQYF	TGTGCCAGCTCACCAGGGCTAGCGAAGAACGAGCAGTACTTC
-	-	TRBV28	TRBJ1-2	CAILTGNYGYTF	TGTGCCATCCTGACGGGTAACTATGGCTACACCTTC
TRBD2	-	TRBV10-3	TRBJ2-2	CAILAGGPDTGELFF	TGTGCCATATTAGCGGGAGGGCCCGACACCGGGGAGCTGTTTTTT
TRBD2	-	TRBV30	TRBJ2-3	CAWSGLSGRTDTQYF	TGTGCCTGGAGTGGCCTTAGCGGGAGGACAGATACGCAGTATTTT
-	-	TRBV5-8	TRBJ2-3	CASSRTGSTDTQYF	TGTGCCAGCAGCCGGACGGGAAGCACAGATACGCAGTATTTT
-	-	TRBV5-1	TRBJ2-7	CASSADTGWRTSPYEQYF	TGCGCCAGCAGCGCCGACACAGGGTGGAGGACTTCCCCCTACGAGCAGTACTTC
TRBD2	-	TRBV6-5	TRBJ2-7	CASSSTSGGQYF	TGTGCCAGCAGTTCGACTAGCGGGGGGCAGTACTTC
-	-	TRBV5-4	TRBJ2-3	CASSLVGGLAGALDTQYF	TGTGCCAGCAGCTTGGTCGGGGGATTGGCCGGTGCATTAGATACGCAGTATTTT
-	-	TRBV2	TRBJ2-7	CASSEAGGRVYEQYF	TGTGCCAGCAGTGAAGCGGGGGGGCGTGTCTACGAGCAGTACTTC
-	-	TRBV28	TRBJ1-1	CASSLSRADAEAFF	TGTGCCAGCAGTTTAAGCAGGGCGGACGCTGAAGCTTTCTTT
-	-	TRBV28	TRBJ2-2	CASSGVAGELFF	TGTGCCAGCTCCGGGGTGGCCGGGGAGCTGTTTTTT
TRBD1	-	TRBV3-1/TRBV3-2	TRBJ1-1	CASSQHRGIENTEAFF	TGTGCCAGCAGCCAACACAGGGGGATTGAGAACACTGAAGCTTTCTTT
-	once	TRBV5-6	TRBJ1-5	CASSLPGIGQPQHF	TGTGCCAGCAGCTTGCCAGGGATAGGTCAGCCCCAGCATTTT
-	-	TRBV3-1/TRBV3-2	TRBJ2-7	CASILYEQYF	TGTGCCAGCATACTTTACGAGCAGTACTTC
-	-	TRBV28	TRBJ1-5	CASSLSGVSNQPQHF	TGTGCCAGCAGTTTGTCAGGGGTCAGCAATCAGCCCCAGCATTTT
-	-	TRBV9	TRBJ2-7	CASSVGRGGHREQYF	TGTGCCAGCAGCGTAGGAAGGGGAGGTCACCGGGAGCAGTACTTC